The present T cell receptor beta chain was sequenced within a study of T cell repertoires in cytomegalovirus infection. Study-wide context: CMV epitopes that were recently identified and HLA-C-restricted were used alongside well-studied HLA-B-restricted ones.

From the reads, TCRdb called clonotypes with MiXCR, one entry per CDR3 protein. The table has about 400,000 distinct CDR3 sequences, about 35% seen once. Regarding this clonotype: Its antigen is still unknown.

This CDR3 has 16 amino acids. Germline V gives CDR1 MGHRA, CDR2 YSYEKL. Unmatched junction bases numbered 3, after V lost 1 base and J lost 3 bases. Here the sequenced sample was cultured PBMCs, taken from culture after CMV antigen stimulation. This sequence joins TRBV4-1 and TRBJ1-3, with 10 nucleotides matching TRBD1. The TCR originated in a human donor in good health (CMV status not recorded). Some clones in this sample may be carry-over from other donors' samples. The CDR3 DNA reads TGCGCCAGCAGCCAAGGACAGGGGGCATATGGAAACACCATATATTTT. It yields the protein CASSQGQGAYGNTIYF.